This TCR beta chain was obtained from a study of shared clonotypes between healthy human individuals. The CDR3 is 13 amino acids. Trimming left V 6 bases short and J 0 bases short, with 5 bases between. CDR1 and CDR2 from the germline V gene are ENHRY and SYGVKD. With unsorted samples, genomic DNA was obtained from about 90 million PBMCs. Spread over ten immunoSEQ deep assay plates, unsorted PBMC DNA underwent sequencing. Repertoires were generated with immunoSEQ multiplex PCR, while TCRdb's copy carries only in-frame clones and drops some. The sample contains about 470,000 clones, 70% to 80% of which appear only once.

The sample taken for sequencing was PBMCs. This chain uses TRBV10-3 with TRBJ2-2; no clear D gene. This receptor was identified in a woman between 35 and 50 years old in good health. Some clones in this sample may be carry-over from other donors' samples. CDR3 sequence (DNA): TGTGCCATCAGCGGTCCGAACACCGGGGAGCTGTTTTTT. This translates into CAISGPNTGELFF.